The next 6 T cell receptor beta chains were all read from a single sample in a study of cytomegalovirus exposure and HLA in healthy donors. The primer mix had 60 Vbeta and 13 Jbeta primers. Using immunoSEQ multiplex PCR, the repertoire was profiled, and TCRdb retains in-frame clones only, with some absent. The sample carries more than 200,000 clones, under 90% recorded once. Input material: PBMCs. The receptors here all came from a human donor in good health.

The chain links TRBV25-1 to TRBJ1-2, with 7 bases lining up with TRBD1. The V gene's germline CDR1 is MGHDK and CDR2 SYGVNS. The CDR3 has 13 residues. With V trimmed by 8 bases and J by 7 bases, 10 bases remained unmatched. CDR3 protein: CASRGQVVAGYTF. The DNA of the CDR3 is TGTGCCAGCCGTGGACAGGTGGTTGCTGGCTACACCTTC.

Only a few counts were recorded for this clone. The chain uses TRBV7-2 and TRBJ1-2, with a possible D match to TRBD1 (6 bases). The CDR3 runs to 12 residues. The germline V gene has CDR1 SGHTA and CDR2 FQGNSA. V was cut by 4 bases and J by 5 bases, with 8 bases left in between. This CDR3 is CASSSQGYGYTF. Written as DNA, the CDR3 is TGTGCCAGCAGCTCACAGGGATATGGCTACACCTTC.

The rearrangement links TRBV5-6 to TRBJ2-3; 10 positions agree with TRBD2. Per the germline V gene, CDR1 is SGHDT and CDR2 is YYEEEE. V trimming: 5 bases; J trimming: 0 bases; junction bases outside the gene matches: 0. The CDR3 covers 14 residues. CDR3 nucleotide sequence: TGTGCCAGCAGACTAGCGGGAAGCACAGATACGCAGTATTTT. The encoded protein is CASRLAGSTDTQYF.

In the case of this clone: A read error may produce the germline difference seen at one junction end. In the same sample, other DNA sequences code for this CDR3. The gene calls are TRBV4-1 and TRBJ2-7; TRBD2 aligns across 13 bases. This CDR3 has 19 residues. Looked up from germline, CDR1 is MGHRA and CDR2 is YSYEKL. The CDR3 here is CASSQVPGLAGQDLYEQYF. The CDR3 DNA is TGCGCCAGCAGTCAAGTCCCGGGACTAGCGGGACAAGATCTTTACGAGCAGTACTTC.

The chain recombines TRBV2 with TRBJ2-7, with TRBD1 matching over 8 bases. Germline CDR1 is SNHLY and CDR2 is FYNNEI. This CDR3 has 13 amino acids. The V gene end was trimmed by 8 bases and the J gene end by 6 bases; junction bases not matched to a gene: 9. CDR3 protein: CASADRAIGEQYF. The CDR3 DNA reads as TGTGCCAGCGCGGACAGGGCAATAGGCGAGCAGTACTTC.

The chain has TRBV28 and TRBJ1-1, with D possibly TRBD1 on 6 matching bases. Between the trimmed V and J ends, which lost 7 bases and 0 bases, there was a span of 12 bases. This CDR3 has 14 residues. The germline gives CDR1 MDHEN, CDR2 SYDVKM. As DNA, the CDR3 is TGTGCCAGCACCTGGGGGGGCTTGAACACTGAAGCTTTCTTT. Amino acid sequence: CASTWGGLNTEAFF. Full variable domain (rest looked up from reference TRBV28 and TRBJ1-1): DVKVTQSSRYLVKRTGEKVFLECVQDMDHENMFWYRQDPGLGLRLIYFSYDVKMKEKGDIPEGYSVSREKKERFSLILESASTNQTSMYLCASTWGGLNTEAFFGQGTRLTVV.